These T cell receptor beta chains were read from a single sample in a study of T cell responses to AZD1222 COVID-19 vaccine. Method: immunoSEQ multiplex PCR; TCRdb's copy keeps in-frame clones and lacks some. Of about 200,000 clones in the sample, 90% to 95% were seen once. The source material was peripheral blood, sampled 28 days after the second dose of the MenACWY control vaccine. These receptors all come from an adult who received the MenACWY meningococcal vaccine as a control. The CDR3 runs from the conserved cysteine through the conserved F or W. The D gene is left open where the match is weak. Not every row has a clone size; where given, it reads once, few, many or a size class.

d_gene: NA
abundance: NA
v_gene: TRBV18
j_gene: TRBJ1-5
CDR3aa: CASSPAIGDQPQHF
CDR3nt: TGTGCCAGCTCACCAGCTATAGGGGATCAGCCCCAGCATTTT

d_gene: NA
abundance: NA
v_gene: TRBV5-5
j_gene: TRBJ2-7
CDR3aa: CASSLEAPYYEQYF
CDR3nt: TGTGCCAGCAGCTTAGAAGCGCCTTACTACGAGCAGTACTTC

d_gene: NA
abundance: NA
v_gene: TRBV2
j_gene: TRBJ2-5
CDR3aa: CASSGGRGGETQYF
CDR3nt: TGTGCCAGCAGTGGTGGCAGGGGCGGGGAGACCCAGTACTTC

d_gene: TRBD1
abundance: NA
v_gene: TRBV4-3
j_gene: TRBJ1-2
CDR3aa: CASSPAPDRAGTYGYTF
CDR3nt: TGCGCCAGCAGCCCGGCCCCCGACAGGGCAGGCACCTATGGCTACACCTTC

d_gene: NA
abundance: NA
v_gene: TRBV29-1
j_gene: TRBJ1-3
CDR3aa: CSVATVVGNTIYF
CDR3nt: TGCAGCGTGGCGACCGTGGTTGGAAACACCATATATTTT

d_gene: NA
abundance: NA
v_gene: TRBV6-1
j_gene: TRBJ1-1
CDR3aa: CASSEGQGQFEAFF
CDR3nt: TGTGCCAGCAGTGAAGGGCAAGGACAATTTGAAGCTTTCTTT

d_gene: NA
abundance: NA
v_gene: TRBV28
j_gene: TRBJ1-2
CDR3aa: CASSLARYGYTF
CDR3nt: TGTGCCAGCAGTTTAGCCAGATATGGCTACACCTTC

d_gene: NA
abundance: NA
v_gene: TRBV10-3
j_gene: TRBJ1-3
CDR3aa: CAISDPGTRKGNTIYF
CDR3nt: TGTGCCATCAGTGACCCCGGGACTCGGAAAGGAAACACCATATATTTT

d_gene: NA
abundance: NA
v_gene: TRBV5-1
j_gene: TRBJ2-2
CDR3aa: CASRGATNTGELFF
CDR3nt: TGCGCCAGCAGGGGGGCGACCAACACCGGGGAGCTGTTTTTT

d_gene: NA
abundance: NA
v_gene: TRBV6-5
j_gene: TRBJ1-1
CDR3aa: CASSNLGADTEAFF
CDR3nt: TGTGCCAGCAGTAACCTCGGGGCAGACACTGAAGCTTTCTTT

d_gene: NA
abundance: NA
v_gene: TRBV19
j_gene: TRBJ2-7
CDR3aa: CASSKALDRLPYEQYF
CDR3nt: TGTGCCAGTAGTAAAGCCTTGGACAGACTGCCCTACGAGCAGTACTTC

d_gene: NA
abundance: NA
v_gene: TRBV14
j_gene: TRBJ1-5
CDR3aa: CASSQEAGPDQPQHF
CDR3nt: TGTGCCAGCAGCCAAGAGGCAGGTCCCGATCAGCCCCAGCATTTT

d_gene: TRBD1
abundance: NA
v_gene: TRBV7-7
j_gene: TRBJ1-4
CDR3aa: CASSPGQGKEGNEKLFF
CDR3nt: TGTGCTAGCAGCCCGGGACAGGGAAAGGAAGGAAATGAAAAACTGTTTTTT

d_gene: NA
abundance: NA
v_gene: TRBV30
j_gene: TRBJ2-1
CDR3aa: CAWSVRQGITQFF
CDR3nt: TGTGCCTGGAGTGTACGTCAGGGCATCACGCAGTTCTTC

d_gene: NA
abundance: NA
v_gene: TRBV10-3
j_gene: TRBJ1-1
CDR3aa: CAISPRGGYNTEAFF
CDR3nt: TGTGCCATCAGCCCGAGGGGCGGTTACAACACTGAAGCTTTCTTT

d_gene: NA
abundance: few
v_gene: TRBV19
j_gene: TRBJ1-3
CDR3aa: CASSTDGTHGNTIYF
CDR3nt: TGTGCCAGTAGTACGGACGGGACACATGGAAACACCATATATTTT

d_gene: TRBD1
abundance: NA
v_gene: TRBV10-3
j_gene: TRBJ1-5
CDR3aa: CAISQTGTGGVNNQPQHF
CDR3nt: TGTGCCATCAGTCAAACCGGGACAGGGGGCGTTAATAATCAGCCCCAGCATTTT

d_gene: TRBD1
abundance: NA
v_gene: TRBV5-4
j_gene: TRBJ1-1
CDR3aa: CASSRSVLDRVAAFF
CDR3nt: TGTGCCAGCAGCCGTTCCGTTCTGGACAGGGTTGCAGCTTTCTTT

d_gene: NA
abundance: NA
v_gene: TRBV6-4
j_gene: TRBJ1-1
CDR3aa: CASSDGRNTEAFF
CDR3nt: TGTGCCAGCAGTGATGGGCGGAACACTGAAGCTTTCTTT

d_gene: NA
abundance: NA
v_gene: TRBV6-5
j_gene: TRBJ2-3
CDR3aa: CASSYSSGSGDTQYF
CDR3nt: TGTGCCAGCAGTTACTCGAGTGGTAGCGGCGATACGCAGTATTTT

d_gene: NA
abundance: NA
v_gene: TRBV29-1
j_gene: TRBJ1-3
CDR3aa: CSVVWPSRSGNTIYF
CDR3nt: TGCAGCGTTGTATGGCCATCCCGCTCTGGAAACACCATATATTTT

d_gene: NA
abundance: once
v_gene: TRBV9
j_gene: TRBJ2-3
CDR3aa: CASSVEGSAGQLTDTQYF
CDR3nt: TGTGCCAGCAGCGTAGAGGGCTCAGCGGGACAACTCACAGATACGCAGTATTTT

d_gene: NA
abundance: NA
v_gene: TRBV19
j_gene: TRBJ1-2
CDR3aa: CASSMDRMLSGYTF
CDR3nt: TGTGCCAGTAGTATGGACAGAATGTTGTCTGGCTACACCTTC

d_gene: TRBD1
abundance: NA
v_gene: TRBV10-3
j_gene: TRBJ2-3
CDR3aa: CAISELGQGSTDTQYF
CDR3nt: TGTGCCATCAGTGAGCTGGGACAGGGGAGCACAGATACGCAGTATTTT

d_gene: TRBD2
abundance: NA
v_gene: TRBV7-3
j_gene: TRBJ2-3
CDR3aa: CASSRGLAVRHTDTQYF
CDR3nt: TGTGCCAGCAGCAGGGGACTAGCGGTTAGACACACAGATACGCAGTATTTT

d_gene: NA
abundance: once
v_gene: TRBV9
j_gene: TRBJ2-1
CDR3aa: CASSVQGLNEQFF
CDR3nt: TGTGCCAGCAGCGTCCAGGGGCTAAATGAGCAGTTCTTC

d_gene: TRBD2
abundance: NA
v_gene: TRBV4-3
j_gene: TRBJ2-2
CDR3aa: CASSQVGTSGGPGTGELFF
CDR3nt: TGCGCCAGCAGCCAAGTTGGGACTAGCGGGGGGCCGGGAACCGGGGAGCTGTTTTTT

d_gene: NA
abundance: NA
v_gene: TRBV28
j_gene: TRBJ1-6
CDR3aa: CASSSHVLDSPLHF
CDR3nt: TGTGCCAGCAGCTCCCACGTTTTGGATTCACCCCTCCACTTT

d_gene: NA
abundance: NA
v_gene: TRBV5-4
j_gene: TRBJ1-2
CDR3aa: CASSPTRGSLIYGYTF
CDR3nt: TGTGCCAGCAGCCCAACCCGGGGGTCCTTGATTTATGGCTACACCTTC

d_gene: NA
abundance: NA
v_gene: TRBV6-5
j_gene: TRBJ2-5
CDR3aa: CASSRGREGRDYF
CDR3nt: TGTGCCAGCAGCAGGGGGCGGGAGGGCCGCGATTACTTC

d_gene: NA
abundance: NA
v_gene: TRBV30
j_gene: TRBJ2-2
CDR3aa: CAWTSPGTGELFF
CDR3nt: TGTGCCTGGACTAGCCCGGGAACCGGGGAGCTGTTTTTT

d_gene: TRBD1
abundance: few
v_gene: TRBV24-1
j_gene: TRBJ1-2
CDR3aa: CATSANPWTGGSYGYTF
CDR3nt: TGTGCCACCAGTGCCAACCCATGGACAGGGGGCAGCTATGGCTACACCTTC

d_gene: NA
abundance: NA
v_gene: TRBV5-5
j_gene: TRBJ1-1
CDR3aa: CASSLVGVNTEAFF
CDR3nt: TGTGCCAGCAGCTTGGTGGGGGTAAACACTGAAGCTTTCTTT

d_gene: NA
abundance: NA
v_gene: TRBV4-1
j_gene: TRBJ1-6
CDR3aa: CASSQGYQYSPLHF
CDR3nt: TGCGCCAGCAGCCAAGGGTATCAATATTCACCCCTCCACTTT

d_gene: NA
abundance: NA
v_gene: TRBV5-1
j_gene: TRBJ2-1
CDR3aa: CASSFGGGPYNEQFF
CDR3nt: TGCGCCAGCAGCTTCGGCGGGGGCCCCTACAATGAGCAGTTCTTC

d_gene: TRBD1
abundance: NA
v_gene: TRBV6-5
j_gene: TRBJ1-6
CDR3aa: CASSYPRTGGNSPLHF
CDR3nt: TGTGCCAGCAGTTACCCCAGGACAGGGGGAAATTCACCCCTCCACTTT

d_gene: NA
abundance: NA
v_gene: TRBV5-6
j_gene: TRBJ1-1
CDR3aa: CASRRRVLHAEAFF
CDR3nt: TGTGCCAGCAGGCGAAGGGTGTTGCACGCTGAAGCTTTCTTT

d_gene: NA
abundance: NA
v_gene: TRBV4-1
j_gene: TRBJ1-4
CDR3aa: CASSQVGVAVEKLFF
CDR3nt: TGCGCCAGCAGCCAAGTGGGGGTAGCGGTTGAAAAACTGTTTTTT

d_gene: NA
abundance: NA
v_gene: TRBV28
j_gene: TRBJ2-7
CDR3aa: CASRLDPTREQYF
CDR3nt: TGTGCCAGCAGACTCGATCCGACTAGGGAGCAGTACTTC

d_gene: NA
abundance: NA
v_gene: TRBV7-9
j_gene: TRBJ2-1
CDR3aa: CASSLAGGNEQFF
CDR3nt: TGTGCCAGCAGCTTGGCGGGTGGGAATGAGCAGTTCTTC

d_gene: NA
abundance: NA
v_gene: TRBV3-1/TRBV3-2
j_gene: TRBJ1-5
CDR3aa: CASSQMGDNQPQHF
CDR3nt: TGTGCCAGCAGCCAAATGGGTGACAATCAGCCCCAGCATTTT

d_gene: NA
abundance: NA
v_gene: TRBV9
j_gene: TRBJ1-4
CDR3aa: CASSVGRTSGEKLFF
CDR3nt: TGTGCCAGCAGCGTAGGGCGCACTTCGGGTGAAAAACTGTTTTTT

d_gene: NA
abundance: NA
v_gene: TRBV24-1
j_gene: TRBJ1-5
CDR3aa: CATSKDGGNQPQHF
CDR3nt: TGTGCCACCAGCAAAGATGGAGGCAATCAGCCCCAGCATTTT

d_gene: TRBD2
abundance: NA
v_gene: TRBV13
j_gene: TRBJ2-5
CDR3aa: CASSLLAGDQETQYF
CDR3nt: TGTGCCAGCAGCTTACTAGCGGGAGACCAAGAGACCCAGTACTTC

d_gene: NA
abundance: NA
v_gene: TRBV5-1
j_gene: TRBJ1-4
CDR3aa: CASSLGGPNEKLFF
CDR3nt: TGCGCCAGCAGCTTGGGGGGACCTAATGAAAAACTGTTTTTT

d_gene: TRBD1
abundance: NA
v_gene: TRBV3-1/TRBV3-2
j_gene: TRBJ2-4
CDR3aa: CASSQVGTVNIQYF
CDR3nt: TGTGCCAGCAGCCAAGTCGGGACAGTAAACATTCAGTACTTC

d_gene: NA
abundance: NA
v_gene: TRBV7-2
j_gene: TRBJ2-4
CDR3aa: CASSLGGLAVAKNIQYF
CDR3nt: TGTGCCAGCAGCTTAGGGGGTTTAGCGGTAGCCAAAAACATTCAGTACTTC

d_gene: NA
abundance: NA
v_gene: TRBV11-2
j_gene: TRBJ1-2
CDR3aa: CASSLVVGEIYGYTF
CDR3nt: TGTGCCAGCAGCTTAGTTGTGGGGGAAATCTATGGCTACACCTTC

d_gene: TRBD2
abundance: NA
v_gene: TRBV3-1/TRBV3-2
j_gene: TRBJ2-3
CDR3aa: CASSQVAGVTDTQYF
CDR3nt: TGTGCCAGCAGCCAAGTAGCGGGGGTCACAGATACGCAGTATTTT

d_gene: TRBD1
abundance: NA
v_gene: TRBV11-3
j_gene: TRBJ2-2
CDR3aa: CASSLGTLRGQTNTGELFF
CDR3nt: TGTGCCAGCAGCTTAGGTACCCTCAGGGGACAGACGAACACCGGGGAGCTGTTTTTT

d_gene: NA
abundance: once
v_gene: TRBV3-1/TRBV3-2
j_gene: TRBJ1-1
CDR3aa: CASSLKGLRAFF
CDR3nt: TGTGCCAGCAGCCTGAAAGGGCTACGGGCTTTCTTT

d_gene: NA
abundance: NA
v_gene: TRBV5-4
j_gene: TRBJ2-5
CDR3aa: CASSRRSGLLETQYF
CDR3nt: TGTGCCAGCAGTAGGAGAAGCGGCCTTTTAGAGACCCAGTACTTC